The 14 T cell receptor beta chains reported below all come from one sample, sequenced in a study of cytomegalovirus exposure and HLA in healthy donors. The PCR contained 60 Vbeta and 13 Jbeta primers. Here immunoSEQ multiplex PCR was the method, and the copy in TCRdb shows in-frame clones only, minus some. The table has over 100,000 clones, more than 75% seen once. The sequenced sample was PBMCs. The receptor source for this set is a woman aged 45-65 years in good health and CMV-seropositive.

V and J are TRBV5-1 and TRBJ1-1, with D perhaps TRBD1 (5 bases). The CDR3 is 14 amino acids. Deletions cut 1 base from V and 0 bases from J, with 7 bases between. CDR1 SGHRS and CDR2 YFSETQ come from the germline V gene. CDR3 loop: CASSLTGLNTEAFF. DNA of the CDR3: TGCGCCAGCAGCTTGACAGGCCTGAACACTGAAGCTTTCTTT. Full variable domain (missing parts from reference TRBV5-1 and TRBJ1-1): KAGVTQTPRYLIKTRGQQVTLSCSPISGHRSVSWYQQTPGQGLQFLFEYFSETQRNKGNFPGRFSGRQFSNSRSEMNVSTLELGDSALYLCASSLTGLNTEAFFGQGTRLTVV.

This clone has a single count. J is TRBJ2-7 and V is TRBV15, with 7 bases lining up with TRBD2. The CDR3 contains 15 residues. CDR1 and CDR2 (germline): LNHNV, YYDKDF (reference sequence). The V segment lost 3 bases and the J segment 5 bases; nucleotides outside the gene matches: 10. CDR3 residues: CATSRGKGRVHEQYF. CDR3 sequence (DNA): TGTGCCACCAGCAGGGGTAAGGGGAGGGTCCACGAGCAGTACTTC.

This clone has just a few counts. This chain joins TRBV7-9 and TRBJ2-2, with 9 bases fitting TRBD1. CDR1 is SEHNR and CDR2 is FQNEAQ in the germline V gene (reference sequence). V lost 1 base to trimming and J lost 4 bases; unmatched junction nucleotides: 1. The CDR3 is 15 amino acids. Written as DNA, the CDR3 is TGTGCCAGCAGCTTAGGACAGGGGGTCACCGGGGAGCTGTTTTTT. Translated, it gives CASSLGQGVTGELFF.

This sequence joins TRBV6-5 and TRBJ1-1, with a possible D match to TRBD1 (5 bases). This CDR3 comprises 13 residues. Trimming removed 5 bases from V and 1 base from J, with 8 bases in between. CDR1 and CDR2 from the germline V gene are MNHEY and SVGAGI. CDR3 sequence: CASSARENTEAFF. CDR3 coding DNA: TGTGCCAGCAGTGCCAGGGAGAACACTGAAGCTTTCTTT.

The J gene is TRBJ1-5, the V gene TRBV5-4; D perhaps matches TRBD1 (6 bases). Germline-derived CDR1 and CDR2 are SGHNT and YYREEE (reference sequence). Trimming removed 4 bases at V and 3 bases at J, with 11 bases between. CDR3 length: 14 residues. CDR3 nucleotides: TGTGCCAGCAGCCTAACAGGGACCAATCAGCCCCAGCATTTT. It encodes CASSLTGTNQPQHF.

V and J are TRBV28 and TRBJ1-1; D possibly corresponds to TRBD1 (6 bases). V lost 6 bases to trimming and J lost 0 bases, with 14 bases between them. The germline V gene encodes CDR1 MDHEN and CDR2 SYDVKM. This CDR3 comprises 15 residues. CDR3 amino acids: CASRPQGPMNTEAFF. CDR3 nucleotide sequence: TGTGCCAGCAGGCCCCAGGGGCCCATGAACACTGAAGCTTTCTTT.

This clone was picked up a small number of times. The CDR3 region is CASRGTGMWDRARDQPQHF. The CDR3, as DNA: TGTGCCAGCAGGGGGACGGGTATGTGGGACAGGGCTCGGGATCAGCCCCAGCATTTT. This chain links TRBV2 with TRBJ1-5; 9 nucleotides agree with TRBD1. The CDR3 runs 19 residues. Germline V gene data show CDR1 as SNHLY and CDR2 as FYNNEI. Losses at the gene ends were 6 bases for V and 5 bases for J; bases not matched to a gene: 20.

The chain uses TRBV7-9 and TRBJ2-7, with 9 nucleotides matching TRBD1. V dropped 5 bases and J dropped 6; count of bases not matched to a gene: 5. The CDR3 has 13 residues. The germline V gene encodes CDR1 SEHNR and CDR2 FQNEAQ (reference sequence). CDR3 sequence (DNA): TGTGCCAGCAGCATTCGGGACAGGGCCGAGCAGTACTTC. This encodes CASSIRDRAEQYF.

The J gene is TRBJ1-2, the V gene TRBV7-9; D is unresolved. This CDR3 comprises 12 residues. Germline CDR1 SEHNR, CDR2 FQNEAQ (reference sequence). V lost 6 bases to trimming and J lost 3 bases, with 8 bases between them. CDR3 nucleotides: TGTGCCAGCAGGGGCGTAGACTATGGCTACACCTTC. Its translation: CASRGVDYGYTF.

This clone was detected only a few times. The chain employs TRBV2 and TRBJ1-1, with D possibly TRBD1 on 5 matching bases. This CDR3 has 13 residues. The germline V gene encodes CDR1 SNHLY and CDR2 FYNNEI. V gave up 4 bases and J gave up 0 bases, with 6 bases separating them. In DNA form, the CDR3 reads TGTGCCAGCAGTGGACAGATGAACACTGAAGCTTTCTTT. It specifies CASSGQMNTEAFF.

The V and J genes are TRBV7-2 and TRBJ2-7; D uncertain. CDR1 and CDR2 (germline): SGHTA, FQGNSA. The V and J ends lost 3 bases and 6 bases respectively, with 9 bases between them. CDR3 length: 12 amino acids. CDR3 coding DNA: TGTGCCAGCAGCTTGCCAGGTGGCGAGCAGTACTTC. Translated: CASSLPGGEQYF.

CDR3 protein: CASSQDRSRYGYTF. The CDR3, as DNA: TGCGCCAGCAGCCAAGATAGATCCAGGTATGGCTACACCTTC. The chain joins TRBV4-3 to TRBJ1-2; D is ambiguous. V was pared by 0 bases and J by 5 bases, with 10 bases between. From germline, CDR1 is LGHNA and CDR2 YSLEER. The CDR3 covers 14 residues.

In this sample, this clone turned up a few times. CDR3 region: CASSLWNFQGAAAEAFF. DNA for the CDR3: TGTGCCAGCAGCTTATGGAACTTCCAGGGGGCCGCCGCTGAAGCTTTCTTT. The chain is built from TRBV7-6 and TRBJ1-1, with TRBD1 identical over 8 bases. The CDR3 covers 17 residues. Germline-derived CDR1 and CDR2 are SGHVS and FNYEAQ. V gave up 2 bases and J gave up 6 bases; unmatched junction bases: 14.

The chain is built from TRBV18 and TRBJ1-2; maybe TRBD1 (6 bases). The CDR3 length is 14 residues. The ends were cut back, 3 bases at V and 5 bases at J, with 13 bases in the middle. Germline loops: CDR1 KGHSH, CDR2 LQKENI. CDR3 sequence (DNA): TGTGCCAGCTCACCTGGACAGACTTTATATGGCTACACCTTC. It specifies CASSPGQTLYGYTF.